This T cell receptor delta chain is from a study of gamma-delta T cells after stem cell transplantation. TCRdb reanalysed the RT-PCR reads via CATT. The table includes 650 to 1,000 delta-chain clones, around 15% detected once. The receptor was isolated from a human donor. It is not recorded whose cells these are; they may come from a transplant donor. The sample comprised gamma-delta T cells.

The CDR3 protein is CACDTVRSGGSDKPPDKLIF. In DNA, the CDR3 is TGTGCCTGTGACACCGTTCGGAGTGGGGGATCCGACAAACCCCCCGATAAACTCATCTTT. The chain employs TRDV2 and TRDJ1, with 8 nucleotides matching TRDD3. This CDR3 is built from 20 residues. Germline CDR1 and CDR2: GEAIGNYY and EKD. The ends lost 0 bases at V and 3 bases at J; junction bases unmatched: 20.